The present TCR beta chain was sequenced within a study of early T cells in non-severe SARS-CoV-2 infection. The junction had 9 bases not matched to a gene; V was cut back by 4 bases and J by 8 bases. The germline gives CDR1 MDHEN, CDR2 SYDVKM. The CDR3 runs 15 residues. TCRdb itself ran the 5' RACE reads through MiXCR, one entry per CDR3 protein. The sample holds about 45,000 distinct CDR3 sequences; about 9.9% are singletons and the top ten take about a fifth. This TCR was sampled from an adult who was a healthcare worker with PCR-confirmed SARS-CoV-2 infection or an uninfected control (not recorded which). The sequencing sample was made of whole blood. This chain joins TRBV28 and TRBJ2-1; TRBD2 matches 9 bases. CDR3 region: CASSSLAGGLDEQFF. DNA of the CDR3: TGTGCCAGCAGTTCTCTCGCGGGAGGGTTGGATGAGCAGTTCTTC.